This TCR beta chain was sequenced for a study of response to subunit inactivated influenza vaccine. Each CDR3 protein gets one entry after TCRdb re-called the RT-PCR reads with MiXCR. This table holds 600,000 to 850,000 distinct CDR3 sequences, 12% to 15% found once. Germline V CDR1 and CDR2: SGHRS, YFSETQ. The CDR3 is made up of 12 amino acids. V lost 7 bases and J lost 1, with 6 bases in between. Study-wide results and limits: Authors suggested seasonal influenza vaccinations each recruit few new T cells.

Concerning this clonotype: Its antigen is not identified.

The sequence derives from a man aged 45-65 years who received an inactivated influenza vaccine. Sequenced here: PBMCs from blood, sampled around 15 days before vaccination. The chain uses TRBV5-1 and TRBJ2-1; no clear D gene. Here the CDR3 DNA reads TGCGCCAGCGGTGAGTCCTACAATGAGCAGTTCTTC. It translates to CASGESYNEQFF.